This T cell receptor (beta chain) was profiled in a study of blood T cell repertoires in COVID-19. TCRdb's table, derived via immunoSEQ multiplex PCR, lists solely in-frame clones and lacks some. The sample consists of some 83,000 clones, 70% to 90% of them appearing once. The sample consisted of peripheral blood. The clonotype was recovered from a woman of 80 years or more with active or convalescent COVID-19.

This chain's CDR3 is CASSQTGGRNQPQHF. The CDR3 DNA reads TGTGCCAGCAGCCAGACAGGGGGCCGCAATCAGCCCCAGCATTTT. The genes are TRBV28 and TRBJ1-5; 10 bases agree with TRBD1. V shed 6 bases, J shed 2 bases, and the junction held 4 bases outside the gene matches. CDR3 length equals 15 residues. Germline-derived CDR1 and CDR2 are MDHEN and SYDVKM.